These 30 T cell receptor beta chains share one sample of origin, sequenced in a study of T-cell memory formation after mild COVID-19. TCRdb recomputed calls from the 5' RACE reads with MiXCR, one row per CDR3 protein. The sample has roughly 400,000 distinct CDR3 sequences; 15% to 20% are singletons. Sequencing was carried out using PBMCs or a T cell subset sorted from them (not recorded which). Receptors originate from a man younger than 35 who had mild COVID-19 (a few samples of this study predate the infection). Cell type and time point are not known.

CDR3 DNA sequence: TGCGCCATACATTGCCGGGACTATTACGAGCAGTACGTC. This codes for CAIHCRDYYEQYV. The J gene is TRBJ2-7, the V gene TRBV4-1; 7 bases map to TRBD2. The CDR3 runs 13 residues. The germline gives CDR1 MGHRA, CDR2 YSYEKL. With V trimmed by 10 bases and J by 4 bases, 10 bases remained unmatched.

The table lists this clonotype with a few counts. The chain couples TRBV7-3 to TRBJ2-3; TRBD2 is a possible D gene (6 bases). Per germline, CDR1 SGHTA and CDR2 FQGTGA. Trimming stripped 5 bases from V and 7 bases from J, with 7 bases between. The CDR3 runs 11 residues. The CDR3 region has the DNA TGTGCCAGCAGCGGGGGGAATACGCAGTATTTT. Protein product: CASSGGNTQYF.

The rearrangement uses TRBV20-1 and TRBJ1-4, with 9 bases fitting TRBD1. The CDR3 has 14 residues. V lost 3 bases to trimming and J lost 6 bases; unmatched junction nucleotides: 5. Germline V gene data show CDR1 as DFQATT and CDR2 as SNEGSKA (reference sequence). This CDR3 is CSASPGQGYEKLFF. The CDR3 DNA reads as TGCAGTGCTAGCCCGGGACAGGGTTATGAAAAACTGTTTTTT.

A few counts support this clonotype. The V gene is TRBV15, the J gene TRBJ1-4; D not resolved. Germline values: CDR1 LNHNV, CDR2 YYDKDF (reference sequence). V lost 3 bases to trimming and J lost 8 bases, with 19 bases between them. This CDR3 is built from 16 residues. The DNA for the CDR3 is TGTGCCACCAGCAGGGGCTCGGTAGGAGAAGGAGAAAAACTGTTTTTT. This gives the protein CATSRGSVGEGEKLFF. Full variable domain (missing parts from reference TRBV15 and TRBJ1-4): DAMVIQNPRYQVTQFGKPVTLSCSQTLNHNVMYWYQQKSSQAPKLLFHYYDKDFNNEADTPDNFQSRRPNTSFCFLDIRSPGLGDTAMYLCATSRGSVGEGEKLFFGSGTQLSVL.

The genes are TRBV20-1 and TRBJ2-6, with D maybe TRBD2 (5 bases). CDR3 length: 15 residues. Per the germline V gene, CDR1 is DFQATT and CDR2 is SNEGSKA (reference sequence). Trimming pared 0 bases from V and 2 bases from J, leaving 8 bases between. The DNA of the CDR3 is TGCAGTGCTAGAGATCGGAGGACTGGGGCCAACGTCCTGACTTTC. Its translation: CSARDRRTGANVLTF.

This clonotype was seen a few times. V and J are TRBV4-3 and TRBJ1-2; D unresolved. Deletions cut 0 bases from V and 2 bases from J, with 16 bases between. The CDR3 is made up of 17 amino acids. From germline, CDR1 is LGHNA and CDR2 YSLEER. DNA for the CDR3: TGCGCCAGCAGCCAAGAAGGATGGCCCGGACTAAACTATGGCTACACCTTC. This sequence encodes CASSQEGWPGLNYGYTF.

The CDR3 nucleotides are TGTGCCAGCGGGGATTTCTATTCACCCCTCCACTTT. The encoded protein is CASGDFYSPLHF. V gene TRBV28 combines with J gene TRBJ1-6; no reliable D call. Germline values: CDR1 MDHEN, CDR2 SYDVKM. The CDR3 is made up of 12 amino acids. Trimming stripped 8 bases from V and 8 bases from J, with 10 bases between.

The chain employs TRBV5-4 and TRBJ2-3; D is possibly TRBD1 (6 bases). This CDR3 has 14 amino acids. The V gene's germline CDR1 is SGHNT and CDR2 YYREEE (reference sequence). V lost 4 bases and J 5 bases, leaving 14 bases between the germline ends. This CDR3 is CASSQTKGGDTQYF. CDR3 sequence (DNA): TGTGCCAGCAGCCAAACCAAAGGGGGAGATACGCAGTATTTT.

There are a few counts of this clonotype. CDR3 region: CASRPMDPNEKLFF. In DNA form, the CDR3 reads TGTGCCAGCAGACCGATGGACCCTAATGAAAAACTGTTTTTT. The chain combines TRBV6-2 or TRBV6-3 with TRBJ1-4; D uncertain. CDR1 and CDR2 (germline): MNHEY, SVGEGT. This CDR3 has 14 amino acids. V lost 6 bases and J 3 bases, leaving 11 bases between the germline ends.

The chain uses TRBV28 and TRBJ2-2, with D possibly called TRBD1 or TRBD2 (5 bases each). From germline, CDR1 is MDHEN and CDR2 SYDVKM. This CDR3 contains 16 residues. Trimming took 5 bases from V and 4 from J, leaving 17 bases between them. The CDR3 protein is CASSVRGAPSTGELFF. In nucleotides, the CDR3 is TGTGCCAGCAGTGTAAGGGGAGCACCCTCCACCGGGGAGCTGTTTTTT.

A few counts support this clonotype. The V and J genes are TRBV4-2 and TRBJ2-2; the D gene is possibly TRBD2 (6 bases). The germline V gene encodes CDR1 LGHNA and CDR2 YNFKEQ. The CDR3 has 16 residues. The ends were cut back, 1 base at V and 0 bases at J, with 9 bases in the middle. This CDR3 is CASSQVGDSNTGELFF. The CDR3 DNA follows: TGTGCCAGCAGCCAAGTGGGGGACTCGAACACCGGGGAGCTGTTTTTT.

This clonotype turned up a few times. CDR3 in DNA: TGCGCCAGCAGCTTAGGGGCGGCTCAGCCCCAGCATTTT. Its translation is CASSLGAAQPQHF. The chain is built from TRBV5-1 and TRBJ1-5, with a weak D call TRBD1 (5 bases). The V gene lost 2 bases and the J gene lost 6 bases, with 9 bases spanning the gap. CDR3 length equals 13 residues. Per germline, CDR1 SGHRS and CDR2 YFSETQ.

The rearrangement joins TRBV29-1 to TRBJ2-2; D is unresolved. V lost 4 bases and J lost 3, with 12 bases in between. Germline V lookup: CDR1 SQVTM, CDR2 ANQGSEA. The CDR3 consists of 14 residues. The CDR3 nucleotides are TGCAGCGTTGGAGGAGCCACGCACACCGGGGAGCTGTTTTTT. It specifies CSVGGATHTGELFF.

This clonotype was observed a handful of times. The J gene is TRBJ2-7, the V gene TRBV10-1; 7 bases are shared with TRBD1. V dropped 2 bases and J dropped 0; count of bases not matched to a gene: 4. The CDR3 is 15 residues long. CDR1 and CDR2 (germline): WNHNN, SYGVQD (reference sequence). In DNA, the CDR3 is TGCGCCAGCAGTGAGGGGACAGCGAACTCCTACGAGCAGTACTTC. This gives the protein CASSEGTANSYEQYF.

The V call is TRBV5-1, the J call TRBJ2-7; D uncertain. V was trimmed by 4 bases and J by 3 bases, leaving 11 bases between them. Germline V gives CDR1 SGHRS, CDR2 YFSETQ. The CDR3 has 13 residues. CDR3 in amino acids: CASSPSLGYEQYV. The CDR3 DNA reads as TGCGCCAGCAGCCCGTCTCTGGGCTACGAGCAGTACGTC.

This clonotype was seen a few times. CDR3 DNA: TGCGCCAGCAGCCAAACGAGAGGACACAACTCCTACAATGAGCAGTTCTTC. Its protein product is CASSQTRGHNSYNEQFF. The chain is built from TRBV4-1 and TRBJ2-1; perhaps TRBD1 as D (5 bases). The CDR3 runs to 17 residues. V lost 2 bases and J 0 bases, leaving 14 bases between the germline ends. The V gene's germline CDR1 is MGHRA and CDR2 YSYEKL.

In this sample, this clonotype turned up a few times. This chain joins TRBV4-3 and TRBJ1-2; no definite D call. Germline assignment: CDR1 LGHNA and CDR2 YSLEER. The V end lost 1 base, the J end lost 1 base, and 10 bases lay between the germline ends. The CDR3 spans 15 residues. The chain's CDR3 is CASSQVNSFNYGYTF. The CDR3 DNA follows: TGCGCCAGCAGCCAAGTGAACTCTTTTAACTATGGCTACACCTTC.

This clonotype has a handful of counts. The chain carries TRBV27 and TRBJ1-2, with a possible D match to TRBD1 (6 bases). This CDR3 contains 13 residues. CDR1 and CDR2 (germline): MNHEY, SMNVEV (reference sequence). V lost 5 bases and J lost 8, with 15 bases in between. CDR3 DNA: TGTGCCAGCAGTCCCGGACAGATGCGAGGCTACACCTTC. This codes for CASSPGQMRGYTF.

A few counts support this clonotype. This chain joins TRBV7-2 and TRBJ2-7; D might be TRBD1 (5 bases). The CDR3 has 13 amino acids. Germline loops: CDR1 SGHTA, CDR2 FQGNSA. V lost 5 bases, J lost 6 bases, and 14 bases lay in between. CDR3 coding DNA: TGTGCCAGCAGCCAGGGTCCTCGACGCGAGCAGTACGTC. Protein product: CASSQGPRREQYV.

The chain couples TRBV6-5 to TRBJ1-2; weak D call: TRBD1 (6 bases). The CDR3 spans 13 residues. Germline CDR1 reads MNHEY; CDR2 reads SVGAGI. Trimming stripped 6 bases from V and 5 bases from J, with 13 bases between. The CDR3 reads CASSQGLTYGYTF. CDR3 bases: TGTGCCAGCAGCCAGGGGCTGACGTATGGCTACACCTTC.

This clonotype has a handful of counts. The genes are TRBV6-6 and TRBJ2-5, with 9 positions matching TRBD1. Trimming cost V 4 bases and J 8 bases; bases outside gene matches: 5. CDR3 length: 13 amino acids. The germline V gene encodes CDR1 MNHNY and CDR2 SVGAGI (reference sequence). CDR3 protein: CASSSGTGITQYF. CDR3 nucleotides: TGTGCCAGCAGTTCCGGGACAGGGATAACCCAGTACTTC.

The chain links TRBV7-9 to TRBJ1-1, with a tentative D call TRBD1 (5 bases). Trimming cost V 5 bases and J 5 bases, with 18 bases left between them. The CDR3 is 15 amino acids. Germline assignment: CDR1 SEHNR and CDR2 FQNEAQ (reference sequence). Here the CDR3 reads CASSDHQGGGTEAFF. For the CDR3, the DNA is TGTGCCAGCAGCGACCACCAGGGCGGGGGGACTGAAGCTTTCTTT.

The chain recombines TRBV11-2 with TRBJ1-2; 7 bases match TRBD1. CDR1 is SGHAT, CDR2 FQNNGV, per germline. The CDR3 covers 13 residues. The junction had 4 bases not matched to a gene; V was cut back by 3 bases and J by 6 bases. CDR3 nucleotides: TGTGCCAGCAGCTTCACAGGGGATAATGGCTACACCTTC. This sequence encodes CASSFTGDNGYTF.

This clonotype has a handful of counts. CDR3 residues: CASRVEETQYF. Written as DNA, the CDR3 is TGTGCCAGCAGGGTGGAAGAGACCCAGTACTTC. This chain joins TRBV2 and TRBJ2-5; D is undetermined. CDR3 length: 11 residues. V was pared by 6 bases and J by 3 bases, with 5 bases between. CDR1 SNHLY and CDR2 FYNNEI come from the germline V gene.

The V gene is TRBV5-1, the J gene TRBJ2-1; 10 nucleotides align to TRBD1. After removal of 3 bases from V and 10 bases from J, the junction contained 10 bases not matched to a gene. Germline V CDR1 and CDR2: SGHRS, YFSETQ. The CDR3 sequence is 15 residues long. The CDR3 protein is CASSSGTGEGMEQFF. The CDR3 region has the DNA TGCGCCAGCAGCTCCGGGACAGGGGAGGGGATGGAGCAGTTCTTC. Full variable domain (rest looked up from reference TRBV5-1 and TRBJ2-1): KAGVTQTPRYLIKTRGQQVTLSCSPISGHRSVSWYQQTPGQGLQFLFEYFSETQRNKGNFPGRFSGRQFSNSRSEMNVSTLELGDSALYLCASSSGTGEGMEQFFGPGTRLTVL.

The chain recombines TRBV6-2 or TRBV6-3 with TRBJ2-5; 13 bases map to TRBD2. The V segment lost 5 bases and the J segment 3 bases; nucleotides outside the gene matches: 6. Germline CDR1 is MNHEY and CDR2 is SVGEGT. This CDR3 is 16 amino acids long. The CDR3 spells CASSLTSGGTKETQYF. CDR3 DNA: TGTGCCAGCAGTCTGACTAGCGGGGGGACTAAAGAGACCCAGTACTTC.

This clonotype appeared a few times. The chain has TRBV29-1 and TRBJ2-5, with 8 bases fitting TRBD2. V lost 7 bases to trimming and J lost 1 base; unmatched junction nucleotides: 5. Looked up from germline, CDR1 is SQVTM and CDR2 is ANQGSEA. The CDR3 length is 13 residues. The CDR3 protein is CSGMRGAQETQYF. In nucleotides, the CDR3 is TGCAGCGGGATGCGGGGGGCCCAAGAGACCCAGTACTTC.

The sample holds a few counts of this clonotype. The V gene is TRBV7-8, the J gene TRBJ1-2; no firm D call. Germline assignment: CDR1 SGHVS and CDR2 FQNEAQ. The germline V and J ends were trimmed by 4 bases and 4 bases, with 13 bases remaining between them. The CDR3 length is 14 residues. The CDR3 DNA reads as TGTGCCAGCAGCTCAGGAGCCGCGGTCTATGGCTACACCTTC. Encoded protein: CASSSGAAVYGYTF.

This clonotype has a handful of counts. The chain joins TRBV7-9 to TRBJ1-1, with a weak D call TRBD1 (5 bases). V gave up 6 bases and J gave up 2 bases, with 16 bases separating them. Germline CDR1 reads SEHNR; CDR2 reads FQNEAQ (reference sequence). There are 15 residues in the CDR3. The CDR3 reads CASRSAAWDNTEAFF. CDR3 DNA sequence: TGTGCCAGCAGGAGTGCCGCGTGGGACAACACTGAAGCTTTCTTT. Full variable domain (remainder filled in from reference TRBV7-9 and TRBJ1-1): DTGVSQNPRHKITKRGQNVTFRCDPISEHNRLYWYRQTLGQGPEFLTYFQNEAQLEKSRLLSDRFSAERPKGSFSTLEIQRTEQGDSAMYLCASRSAAWDNTEAFFGQGTRLTVV.

The CDR3 sequence is CASSIQAMGNTEAFF. CDR3 in DNA: TGTGCCAGCAGCATACAGGCAATGGGTAACACTGAAGCTTTCTTT. This sequence joins TRBV7-9 and TRBJ1-1, with D perhaps TRBD1 (5 bases). Trimming removed 5 bases at V and 2 bases at J, with 15 bases between. Looked up from germline, CDR1 is SEHNR and CDR2 is FQNEAQ (reference sequence). The CDR3 sequence is 15 residues long.